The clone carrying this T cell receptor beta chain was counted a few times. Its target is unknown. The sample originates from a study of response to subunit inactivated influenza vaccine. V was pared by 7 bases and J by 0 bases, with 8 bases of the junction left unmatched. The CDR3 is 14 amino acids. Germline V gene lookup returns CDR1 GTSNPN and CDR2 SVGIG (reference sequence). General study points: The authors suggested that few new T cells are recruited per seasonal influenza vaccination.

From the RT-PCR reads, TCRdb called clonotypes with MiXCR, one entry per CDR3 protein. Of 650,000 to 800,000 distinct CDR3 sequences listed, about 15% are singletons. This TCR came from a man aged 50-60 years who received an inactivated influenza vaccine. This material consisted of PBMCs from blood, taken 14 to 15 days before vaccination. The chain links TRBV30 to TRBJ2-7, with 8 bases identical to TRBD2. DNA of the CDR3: TGTGCCTTGATTAGCGGGAAAAACTCCTACGAGCAGTACTTC. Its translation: CALISGKNSYEQYF.